A selection of T cell receptor beta chains follows, all from one sample in a study of Ad26.COV2.S vaccination and SARS-CoV-2 variants. Sequenced by immunoSEQ multiplex PCR; TCRdb stores in-frame clones only, minus some. The data hold hundreds of thousands of clones, with about 87% observed a single time. The input for sequencing was peripheral blood, taken in a trial of Ad26.COV2.S vaccine versus placebo. The receptor set was obtained from a person between 18 and 65 years old who received the Ad26.COV2.S COVID-19 vaccine or a placebo. CDR3s include the opening cysteine and the closing phenylalanine or tryptophan. The D gene is left open where the match is weak. Rows give clone size only sometimes, using once, few, many, or a class for an expanded clone.

clone size: .; D gene: .; J gene: TRBJ2-1; V gene: TRBV7-8; CDR3 DNA: TGTGCCAGCAGCCCAAACCCCAGGGGCCATGAGCAGTTCTTC; CDR3 protein: CASSPNPRGHEQFF
clone size: .; D gene: .; J gene: TRBJ2-5; V gene: TRBV11-2; CDR3 DNA: TGTGCCAGCAGCTCTTCGTCCCTCCGGGAGACCCAGTACTTC; CDR3 protein: CASSSSSLRETQYF
clone size: .; D gene: .; J gene: TRBJ2-1; V gene: TRBV7-2; CDR3 DNA: TGTGCCAGCAGCTTTGTCACTGGCAATGAGCAGTTCTTC; CDR3 protein: CASSFVTGNEQFF
clone size: .; D gene: .; J gene: TRBJ1-2; V gene: TRBV7-3; CDR3 DNA: TGTGCCAGCAGCTTAACGTTGACAGGTCATGGCTACACCTTC; CDR3 protein: CASSLTLTGHGYTF
clone size: .; D gene: .; J gene: TRBJ1-5; V gene: TRBV30; CDR3 DNA: TGTGCCTGGAGTGTACCCGGGGTAGGCAATCAGCCCCAGCATTTT; CDR3 protein: CAWSVPGVGNQPQHF
clone size: .; D gene: .; J gene: TRBJ1-1; V gene: TRBV4-3; CDR3 DNA: TGCGCCAGCAGCCAAGAAGGGGGACTCATGAACACTGAAGCTTTCTTT; CDR3 protein: CASSQEGGLMNTEAFF
clone size: .; D gene: TRBD1; J gene: TRBJ1-6; V gene: TRBV6-2/TRBV6-3; CDR3 DNA: TGTGCCAGCAGTGAGCGACAGGGTCTCAATTCACCCCTCCACTTT; CDR3 protein: CASSERQGLNSPLHF
clone size: .; D gene: TRBD2; J gene: TRBJ2-1; V gene: TRBV6-2/TRBV6-3; CDR3 DNA: TGTGCCAGCAGTCCAACTAGCGGGAGGGTTAATGAGCAGTTCTTC; CDR3 protein: CASSPTSGRVNEQFF
clone size: .; D gene: TRBD2; J gene: TRBJ2-1; V gene: TRBV9; CDR3 DNA: TGTGCCAGCAGCGTAGCGGGGGGAGGGCCGATCAGTGAGCAGTTCTTC; CDR3 protein: CASSVAGGGPISEQFF
clone size: .; D gene: .; J gene: TRBJ2-2; V gene: TRBV11-2; CDR3 DNA: TGTGCCAGCAGCTTAAGCGATTCGAACACCGGGGAGCTGTTTTTT; CDR3 protein: CASSLSDSNTGELFF
clone size: few; D gene: .; J gene: TRBJ1-6; V gene: TRBV7-9; CDR3 DNA: TGTGCCAGCAGCTTAGACAGATCTTCACCCCTCCACTTT; CDR3 protein: CASSLDRSSPLHF
clone size: .; D gene: TRBD1; J gene: TRBJ2-6; V gene: TRBV7-3; CDR3 DNA: TGTGCCAGCAGTGGGACAGCTGGGGCCAACGTCCTGACTTTC; CDR3 protein: CASSGTAGANVLTF
clone size: .; D gene: TRBD1; J gene: TRBJ1-1; V gene: TRBV28; CDR3 DNA: TGTGCCAGCGCATTTCCGGTGACAGGGGAAAGGGGGACTGAAGCTTTCTTT; CDR3 protein: CASAFPVTGERGTEAFF
clone size: .; D gene: .; J gene: TRBJ2-3; V gene: TRBV30; CDR3 DNA: TGTGCCTGGAGTGTCCCAGATACGCAGTATTTT; CDR3 protein: CAWSVPDTQYF
clone size: .; D gene: TRBD2; J gene: TRBJ2-6; V gene: TRBV23-1; CDR3 DNA: TGCGCCAGCAGTCAATCGCGAGGGAGGGCTGGGGCCAACGTCCTGACTTTC; CDR3 protein: CASSQSRGRAGANVLTF
clone size: .; D gene: TRBD1; J gene: TRBJ2-7; V gene: TRBV6-5; CDR3 DNA: TGTGCCAGCACCCGACCGGGACAGGGCAACGAGCAGTACTTC; CDR3 protein: CASTRPGQGNEQYF
clone size: .; D gene: .; J gene: TRBJ2-1; V gene: TRBV6-4; CDR3 DNA: TGTGCCAGCAGCCCCCGGCAGTTGGGCAATGAGCAGTTCTTC; CDR3 protein: CASSPRQLGNEQFF
clone size: .; D gene: .; J gene: TRBJ2-1; V gene: TRBV7-8; CDR3 DNA: TGTGCCAGCAGCCCCCGGGGAAAAATGAATGAGCAGTTCTTC; CDR3 protein: CASSPRGKMNEQFF
clone size: .; D gene: .; J gene: TRBJ1-4; V gene: TRBV6-2/TRBV6-3; CDR3 DNA: TGTGCCAGCAGTTACTCGTTCATCAGGGGCAGTGAAAAACTGTTTTTT; CDR3 protein: CASSYSFIRGSEKLFF
clone size: .; D gene: .; J gene: TRBJ1-1; V gene: TRBV7-2; CDR3 DNA: TGTGCCAGCAGCCTAGGGTACGGCTCTACTGAAGCTTTCTTT; CDR3 protein: CASSLGYGSTEAFF
clone size: .; D gene: .; J gene: TRBJ2-2; V gene: TRBV3-1/TRBV3-2; CDR3 DNA: TGTGCCAGCAGCCAAGGGGCGGATACCGGGGAGCTGTTTTTT; CDR3 protein: CASSQGADTGELFF
clone size: .; D gene: .; J gene: TRBJ2-1; V gene: TRBV4-2; CDR3 DNA: TGTGCCAGCAGCCAAGGAGTCCAGCGAATGGGCAATGAGCAGTTCTTC; CDR3 protein: CASSQGVQRMGNEQFF
clone size: .; D gene: .; J gene: TRBJ2-1; V gene: TRBV27; CDR3 DNA: TGTGCCAGCAGTCAAACCGACAGTAATGAGCAGTTCTTC; CDR3 protein: CASSQTDSNEQFF
clone size: .; D gene: .; J gene: TRBJ1-1; V gene: TRBV29-1; CDR3 DNA: TGCAGCGTTGGAAGGGGGAGGGACACTGAAGCTTTCTTT; CDR3 protein: CSVGRGRDTEAFF
clone size: .; D gene: TRBD1; J gene: TRBJ1-2; V gene: TRBV6-5; CDR3 DNA: TGTGCCAGCAGCCGACAGGGAGGCGCGTATGGCTACACCTTC; CDR3 protein: CASSRQGGAYGYTF
clone size: .; D gene: .; J gene: TRBJ2-7; V gene: TRBV27; CDR3 DNA: TGTGCCAGCAGTTTATTGTCCCGGGGAGAATACGAGCAGTACTTC; CDR3 protein: CASSLLSRGEYEQYF
clone size: .; D gene: .; J gene: TRBJ1-5; V gene: TRBV7-3; CDR3 DNA: TGTGCCAGCAGCTTAACGGCAGGTAGCAATCAGCCCCAGCATTTT; CDR3 protein: CASSLTAGSNQPQHF
clone size: .; D gene: TRBD2; J gene: TRBJ2-5; V gene: TRBV3-1/TRBV3-2; CDR3 DNA: TGTGCCAGCAGACTTACTAGCGGTGAAGAGACCCAGTACTTC; CDR3 protein: CASRLTSGEETQYF
clone size: .; D gene: TRBD1; J gene: TRBJ2-7; V gene: TRBV18; CDR3 DNA: TGTGCCAGCTCACCAGGAAGGTATCTCGGGGTTCGGGACAGGGACGCCTACGAGCAGTACTTC; CDR3 protein: CASSPGRYLGVRDRDAYEQYF
clone size: .; D gene: .; J gene: TRBJ1-6; V gene: TRBV4-3; CDR3 DNA: TGCGCCAGCAGCCAAGGACGACGGGACGTCAATTCACCCCTCCACTTT; CDR3 protein: CASSQGRRDVNSPLHF
clone size: .; D gene: TRBD2; J gene: TRBJ2-7; V gene: TRBV6-6; CDR3 DNA: TGTGCCAGCAGTCCAGGTATGGGTAGCGGGAGCGCCTACGAGCAGTACTTC; CDR3 protein: CASSPGMGSGSAYEQYF
clone size: .; D gene: .; J gene: TRBJ1-6; V gene: TRBV27; CDR3 DNA: TGTGCCAGCGCCGCGGGTTATAATTCACCCCTCCACTTT; CDR3 protein: CASAAGYNSPLHF
clone size: .; D gene: .; J gene: TRBJ1-5; V gene: TRBV30; CDR3 DNA: TGTGCCTGGATGGGGGGGAGAGGGCAGCCCCAGCATTTT; CDR3 protein: CAWMGGRGQPQHF
clone size: few; D gene: TRBD1; J gene: TRBJ2-1; V gene: TRBV7-9; CDR3 DNA: TGTGCCAGCAGCCCACCCAGACAGGGGGGTGGTGAGCAGTTCTTC; CDR3 protein: CASSPPRQGGGEQFF
clone size: .; D gene: .; J gene: TRBJ2-3; V gene: TRBV4-1; CDR3 DNA: TGCGCCAGCAGCAAAACCCCGGGCGGGTCCACAGATACGCAGTATTTT; CDR3 protein: CASSKTPGGSTDTQYF
clone size: .; D gene: .; J gene: TRBJ2-1; V gene: TRBV2; CDR3 DNA: TGTGCCAGCTCCGACAGGCGTGAGCAGTTCTTC; CDR3 protein: CASSDRREQFF
clone size: .; D gene: TRBD2; J gene: TRBJ2-7; V gene: TRBV5-5; CDR3 DNA: TGTGCCAGCAGCTTCGGACTAGCGGGCGACCAATTAATCTACGAGCAGTACTTC; CDR3 protein: CASSFGLAGDQLIYEQYF
clone size: .; D gene: .; J gene: TRBJ1-5; V gene: TRBV3-1/TRBV3-2; CDR3 DNA: TGTGCCAGCAGCCAAGGGGACCAGCCCCAGCATTTT; CDR3 protein: CASSQGDQPQHF
clone size: once; D gene: TRBD2; J gene: TRBJ2-3; V gene: TRBV7-3; CDR3 DNA: TGTGCCAGCAGCTTGGTCGGACTAGCGGGAGTCGATACGCAGTATTTT; CDR3 protein: CASSLVGLAGVDTQYF
clone size: .; D gene: TRBD2; J gene: TRBJ2-1; V gene: TRBV6-2/TRBV6-3; CDR3 DNA: TGTGCCAGCAGTTCGACCCGGGGGGTCCGCAATGAGCAGTTCTTC; CDR3 protein: CASSSTRGVRNEQFF
clone size: .; D gene: .; J gene: TRBJ1-1; V gene: TRBV12-3/TRBV12-4; CDR3 DNA: TGTGCCAGCAGCTCTACAGTGAACACTGAAGCTTTCTTT; CDR3 protein: CASSSTVNTEAFF
clone size: .; D gene: .; J gene: TRBJ2-1; V gene: TRBV7-9; CDR3 DNA: TGTGCCAGCAGCGATCGCCGAGGGGACAATGAGCAGTTCTTC; CDR3 protein: CASSDRRGDNEQFF
clone size: .; D gene: .; J gene: TRBJ1-5; V gene: TRBV28; CDR3 DNA: TGTGCCAGCACCGGGGGGTGGCAGCCCCAGCATTTT; CDR3 protein: CASTGGWQPQHF
clone size: .; D gene: TRBD2; J gene: TRBJ2-3; V gene: TRBV19; CDR3 DNA: TGTGCCAGTAGTATTTGGGCGGGGGTCGGCACAGATACGCAGTATTTT; CDR3 protein: CASSIWAGVGTDTQYF
clone size: .; D gene: TRBD2; J gene: TRBJ2-7; V gene: TRBV4-2; CDR3 DNA: TGTGCCAGCAGCCGAGGACTAGCGGGAGGTGGCTACGAGCAGTACTTC; CDR3 protein: CASSRGLAGGGYEQYF